This T cell receptor beta chain was sequenced in a study of CD8 T cells in ankylosing spondylitis. Study findings and constraints: Seemingly distinctive of ankylosing spondylitis blood was a TCR beta motif formed by eight highly homologous variants. Reports say disease-linked clones showed up significantly more in matched ankylosing spondylitis synovial fluid.

TCRdb recomputed calls from the 5' RACE reads with MiXCR, one row per CDR3 protein. The table has 500,000 to 550,000 distinct CDR3 sequences, roughly 13% seen once. For this clonotype: Its target is not known.

This clonotype was sampled from a male donor with ankylosing spondylitis. The sequenced sample consisted of blood, either unsorted or a sorted T cell fraction (not recorded which).

The CDR3 is CASSQVGTRGHNEQFF. The CDR3 coding sequence is TGCGCCAGCAGCCAAGTTGGGACCCGGGGACACAATGAGCAGTTCTTC. J is TRBJ2-1 and V is TRBV4-1, with D perhaps TRBD1 or TRBD2 (5 bases each). With 1 base removed from V and 5 bases from J, the gap between germline ends came to 15 bases. Per the germline V gene, CDR1 is MGHRA and CDR2 is YSYEKL. The CDR3 extends over 16 amino acids.